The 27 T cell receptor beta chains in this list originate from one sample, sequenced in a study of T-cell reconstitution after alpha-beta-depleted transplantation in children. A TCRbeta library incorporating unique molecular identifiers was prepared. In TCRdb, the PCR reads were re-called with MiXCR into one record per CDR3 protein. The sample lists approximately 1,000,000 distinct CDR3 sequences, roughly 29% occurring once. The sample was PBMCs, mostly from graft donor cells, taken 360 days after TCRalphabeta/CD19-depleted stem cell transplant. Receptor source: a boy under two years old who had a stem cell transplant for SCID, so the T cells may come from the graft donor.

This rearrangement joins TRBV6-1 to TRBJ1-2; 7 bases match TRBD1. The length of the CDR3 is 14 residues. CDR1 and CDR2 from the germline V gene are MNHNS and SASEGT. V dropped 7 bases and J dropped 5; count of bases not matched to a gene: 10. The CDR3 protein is CASTLETGRYGYTF. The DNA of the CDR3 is TGTGCCAGCACGCTAGAGACAGGGCGTTATGGCTACACCTTC.

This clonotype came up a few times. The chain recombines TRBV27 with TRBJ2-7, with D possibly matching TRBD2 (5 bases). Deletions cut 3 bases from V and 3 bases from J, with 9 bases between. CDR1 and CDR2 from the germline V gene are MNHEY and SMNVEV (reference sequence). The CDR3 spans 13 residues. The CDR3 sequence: CASSFGKVYEQYF. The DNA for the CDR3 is TGTGCCAGCAGTTTCGGGAAGGTCTACGAGCAGTACTTC.

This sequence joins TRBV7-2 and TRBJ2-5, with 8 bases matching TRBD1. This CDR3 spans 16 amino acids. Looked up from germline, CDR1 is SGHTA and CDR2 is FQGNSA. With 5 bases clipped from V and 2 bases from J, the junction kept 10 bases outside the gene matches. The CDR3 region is CASSIGTGWGQETQYF. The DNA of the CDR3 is TGTGCCAGCAGCATAGGGACAGGCTGGGGACAAGAGACCCAGTACTTC.

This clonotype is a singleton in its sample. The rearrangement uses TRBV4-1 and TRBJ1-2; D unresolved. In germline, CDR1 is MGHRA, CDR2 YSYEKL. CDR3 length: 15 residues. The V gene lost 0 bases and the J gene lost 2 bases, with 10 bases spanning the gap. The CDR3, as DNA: TGCGCCAGCAGCCAAGATTGGGAACAGAACTATGGCTACACCTTC. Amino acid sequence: CASSQDWEQNYGYTF.

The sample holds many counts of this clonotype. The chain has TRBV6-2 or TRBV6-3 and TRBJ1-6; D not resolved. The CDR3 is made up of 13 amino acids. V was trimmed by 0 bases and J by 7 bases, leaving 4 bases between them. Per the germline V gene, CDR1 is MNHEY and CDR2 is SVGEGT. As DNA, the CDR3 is TGTGCCAGCAGTTACTCCGGAAATTCACCCCTCCACTTT. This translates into CASSYSGNSPLHF.

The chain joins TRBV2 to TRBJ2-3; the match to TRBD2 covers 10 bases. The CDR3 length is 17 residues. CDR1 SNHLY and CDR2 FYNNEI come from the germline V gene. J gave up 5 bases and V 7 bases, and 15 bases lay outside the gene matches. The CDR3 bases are TGTGCCAGCACCCCTCAGGCTAGCGGGGGCCTGGGAGATACGCAGTATTTT. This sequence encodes CASTPQASGGLGDTQYF.

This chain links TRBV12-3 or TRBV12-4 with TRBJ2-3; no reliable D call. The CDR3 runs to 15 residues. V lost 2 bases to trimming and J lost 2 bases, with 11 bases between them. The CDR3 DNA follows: TGTGCCAGCAGTTTACGAAGGGTTATCACAGATACGCAGTATTTT. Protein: CASSLRRVITDTQYF.

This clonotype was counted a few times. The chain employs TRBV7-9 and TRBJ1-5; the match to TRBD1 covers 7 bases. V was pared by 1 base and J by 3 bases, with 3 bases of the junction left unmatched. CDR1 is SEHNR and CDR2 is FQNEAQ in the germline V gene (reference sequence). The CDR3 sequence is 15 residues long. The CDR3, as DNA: TGTGCCAGCAGCTTAGGGGACAGATACAATCAGCCCCAGCATTTT. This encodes CASSLGDRYNQPQHF.

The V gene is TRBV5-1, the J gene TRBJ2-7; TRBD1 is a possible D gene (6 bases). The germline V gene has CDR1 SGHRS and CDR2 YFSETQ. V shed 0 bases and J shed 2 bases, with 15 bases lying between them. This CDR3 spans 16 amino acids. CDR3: CASSLGGRTAAYEQYF. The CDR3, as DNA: TGCGCCAGCAGCTTGGGGGGGCGGACGGCAGCCTACGAGCAGTACTTC.

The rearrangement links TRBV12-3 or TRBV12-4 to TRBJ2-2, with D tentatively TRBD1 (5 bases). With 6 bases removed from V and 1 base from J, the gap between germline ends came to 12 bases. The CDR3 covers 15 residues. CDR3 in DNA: TGTGCCAGCAGCCCCCAGGGTCAGAACACCGGGGAGCTGTTTTTT. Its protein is CASSPQGQNTGELFF.

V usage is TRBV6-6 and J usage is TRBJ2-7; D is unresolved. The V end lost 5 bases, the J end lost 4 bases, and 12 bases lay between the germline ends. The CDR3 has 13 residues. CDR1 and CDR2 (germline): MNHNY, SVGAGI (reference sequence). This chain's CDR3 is CASSRSTAYEQYF. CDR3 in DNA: TGTGCCAGCAGTCGCTCCACGGCGTACGAGCAGTACTTC.

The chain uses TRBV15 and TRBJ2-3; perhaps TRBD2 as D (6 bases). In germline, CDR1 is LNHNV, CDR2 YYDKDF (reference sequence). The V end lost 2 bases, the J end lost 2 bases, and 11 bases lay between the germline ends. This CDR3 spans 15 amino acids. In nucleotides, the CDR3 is TGTGCCACCAGCAGACTCGGCGGGGCCACAGATACGCAGTATTTT. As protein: CATSRLGGATDTQYF.

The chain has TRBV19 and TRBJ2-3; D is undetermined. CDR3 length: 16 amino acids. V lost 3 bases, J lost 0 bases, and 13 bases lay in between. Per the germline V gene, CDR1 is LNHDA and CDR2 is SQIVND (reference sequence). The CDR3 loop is CASSMLTSPSTDTQYF. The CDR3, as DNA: TGTGCCAGTAGTATGTTGACTTCTCCTAGCACAGATACGCAGTATTTT.

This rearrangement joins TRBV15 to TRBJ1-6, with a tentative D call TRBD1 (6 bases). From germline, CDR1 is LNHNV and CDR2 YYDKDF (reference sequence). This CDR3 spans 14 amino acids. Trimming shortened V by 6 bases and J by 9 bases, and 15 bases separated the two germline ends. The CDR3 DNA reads TGTGCCACCAGTAGTGGACAGCGGGTTTCACCCCTCCACTTT. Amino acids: CATSSGQRVSPLHF.

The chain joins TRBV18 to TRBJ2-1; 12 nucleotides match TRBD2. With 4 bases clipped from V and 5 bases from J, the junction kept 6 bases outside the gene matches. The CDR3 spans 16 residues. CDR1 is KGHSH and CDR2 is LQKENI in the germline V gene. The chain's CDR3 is CASSRLTSGGNNEQFF. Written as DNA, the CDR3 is TGTGCCAGCTCACGCTTGACTAGCGGGGGAAACAATGAGCAGTTCTTC.

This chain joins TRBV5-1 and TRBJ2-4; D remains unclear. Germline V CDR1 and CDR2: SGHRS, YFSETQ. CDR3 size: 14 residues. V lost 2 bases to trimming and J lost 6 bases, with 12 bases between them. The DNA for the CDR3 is TGCGCCAGCAGCTTAGGCCTCACCTTAAACATTCAGTACTTC. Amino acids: CASSLGLTLNIQYF.

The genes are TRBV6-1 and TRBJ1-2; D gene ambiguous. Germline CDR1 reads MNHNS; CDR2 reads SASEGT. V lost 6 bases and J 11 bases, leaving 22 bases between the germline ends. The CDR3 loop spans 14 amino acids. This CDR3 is CASRPYSGAKSYTF. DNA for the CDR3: TGTGCCAGCAGACCCTACAGCGGCGCAAAGTCTTACACCTTC.

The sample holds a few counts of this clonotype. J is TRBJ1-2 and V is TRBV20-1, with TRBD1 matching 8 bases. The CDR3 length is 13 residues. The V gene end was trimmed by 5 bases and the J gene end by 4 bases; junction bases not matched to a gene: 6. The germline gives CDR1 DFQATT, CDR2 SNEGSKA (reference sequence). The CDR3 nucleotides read TGCAGTGCTCCCGACAGGGGAGCCTATGGCTACACCTTC. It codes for CSAPDRGAYGYTF.

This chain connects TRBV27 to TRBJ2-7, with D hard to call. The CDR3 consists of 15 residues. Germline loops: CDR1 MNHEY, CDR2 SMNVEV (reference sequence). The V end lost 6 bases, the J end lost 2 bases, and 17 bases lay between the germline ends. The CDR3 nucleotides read TGTGCCAGCAGCCCCCTTAGGCCGGGCACCTACGAGCAGTACTTC. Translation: CASSPLRPGTYEQYF.

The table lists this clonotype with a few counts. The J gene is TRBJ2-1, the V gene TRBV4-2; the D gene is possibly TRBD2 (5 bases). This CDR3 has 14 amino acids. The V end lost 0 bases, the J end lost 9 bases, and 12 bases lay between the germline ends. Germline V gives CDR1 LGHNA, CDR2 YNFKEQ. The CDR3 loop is CASSQDVLASEQFF. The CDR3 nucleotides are TGTGCCAGCAGCCAAGACGTCCTAGCAAGTGAGCAGTTCTTC.

In DNA, the CDR3 is TGTGCCAGCAGCCATCCGGGGGATTCGGAGACCCAGTACTTC. It codes for CASSHPGDSETQYF. The J gene is TRBJ2-5, the V gene TRBV4-2; possibly TRBD2 for D (6 bases). Trimming pared 3 bases from V and 5 bases from J, leaving 13 bases between. Germline-derived CDR1 and CDR2 are LGHNA and YNFKEQ. This CDR3 is 14 amino acids long.

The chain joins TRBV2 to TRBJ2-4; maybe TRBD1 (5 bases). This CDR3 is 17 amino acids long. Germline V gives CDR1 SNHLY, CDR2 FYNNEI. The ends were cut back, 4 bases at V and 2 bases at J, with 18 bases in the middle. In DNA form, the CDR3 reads TGTGCCAGCAGTGCCTCCGGGTCTTGGGGCCCCAAAAACATTCAGTACTTC. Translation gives CASSASGSWGPKNIQYF.

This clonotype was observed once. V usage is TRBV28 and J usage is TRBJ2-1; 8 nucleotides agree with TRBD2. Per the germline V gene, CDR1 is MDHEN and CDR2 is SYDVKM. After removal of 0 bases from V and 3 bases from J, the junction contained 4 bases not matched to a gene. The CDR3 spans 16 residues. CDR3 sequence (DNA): TGTGCCAGCAGTTTATGGGCGGGGGGATACTACAATGAGCAGTTCTTC. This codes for CASSLWAGGYYNEQFF.

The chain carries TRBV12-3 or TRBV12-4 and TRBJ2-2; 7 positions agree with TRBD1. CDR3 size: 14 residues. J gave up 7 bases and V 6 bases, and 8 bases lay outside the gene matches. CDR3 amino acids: CASRSTGSGGELFF. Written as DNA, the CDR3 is TGTGCCAGCAGATCGACAGGGTCGGGCGGGGAGCTGTTTTTT.

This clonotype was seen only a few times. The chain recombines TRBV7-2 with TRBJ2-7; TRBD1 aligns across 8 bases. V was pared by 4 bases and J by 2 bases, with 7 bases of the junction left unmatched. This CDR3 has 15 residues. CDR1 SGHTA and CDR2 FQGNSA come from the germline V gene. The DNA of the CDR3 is TGTGCCAGCAGCTATCAAGACAGGGGCCCCTACGAGCAGTACTTC. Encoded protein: CASSYQDRGPYEQYF.

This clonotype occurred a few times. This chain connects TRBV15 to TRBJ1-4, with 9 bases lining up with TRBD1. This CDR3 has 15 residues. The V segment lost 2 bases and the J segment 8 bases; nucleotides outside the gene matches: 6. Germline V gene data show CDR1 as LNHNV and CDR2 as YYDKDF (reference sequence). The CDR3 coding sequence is TGTGCCACCAGCAGAAGGGGACAGGGATACGAAAAACTGTTTTTT. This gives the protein CATSRRGQGYEKLFF.

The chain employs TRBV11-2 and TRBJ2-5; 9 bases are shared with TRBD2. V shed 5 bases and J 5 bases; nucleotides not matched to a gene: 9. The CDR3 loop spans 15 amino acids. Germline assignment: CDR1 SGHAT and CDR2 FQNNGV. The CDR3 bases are TGTGCCAGCAGCCAAAACGGACTAGCGATGGAGACCCAGTACTTC. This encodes CASSQNGLAMETQYF.